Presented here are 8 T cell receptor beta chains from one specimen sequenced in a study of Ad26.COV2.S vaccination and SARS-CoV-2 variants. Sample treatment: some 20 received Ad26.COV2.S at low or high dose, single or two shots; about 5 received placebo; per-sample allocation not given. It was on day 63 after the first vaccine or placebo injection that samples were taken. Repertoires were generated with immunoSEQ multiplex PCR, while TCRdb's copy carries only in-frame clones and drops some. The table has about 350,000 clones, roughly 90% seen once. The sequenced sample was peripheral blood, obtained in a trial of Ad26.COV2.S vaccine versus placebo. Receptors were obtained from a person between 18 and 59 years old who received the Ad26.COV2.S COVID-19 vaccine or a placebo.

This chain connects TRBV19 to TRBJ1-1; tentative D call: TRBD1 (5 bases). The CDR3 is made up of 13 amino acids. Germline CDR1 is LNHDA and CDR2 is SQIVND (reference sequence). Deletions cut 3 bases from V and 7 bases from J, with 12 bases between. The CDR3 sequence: CASSIPTGGEAFF. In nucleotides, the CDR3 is TGTGCCAGTAGTATCCCTACAGGCGGTGAAGCTTTCTTT. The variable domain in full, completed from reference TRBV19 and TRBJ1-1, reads DGGITQSPKYLFRKEGQNVTLSCEQNLNHDAMYWYRQDPGQGLRLIYYSQIVNDFQKGDIAEGYSVSREKKESFPLTVTSAQKNPTAFYLCASSIPTGGEAFFGQGTRLTVV.

CDR3 residues: CATKVSTDTQYF. CDR3 nucleotide sequence: TGTGCCACCAAGGTAAGCACAGATACGCAGTATTTT. The chain uses TRBV24-1 and TRBJ2-3; D call uncertain. CDR1 is KGHDR, CDR2 SFDVKD, per germline. The V end lost 8 bases, the J end lost 0 bases, and 5 bases lay between the germline ends. The CDR3 consists of 12 residues.

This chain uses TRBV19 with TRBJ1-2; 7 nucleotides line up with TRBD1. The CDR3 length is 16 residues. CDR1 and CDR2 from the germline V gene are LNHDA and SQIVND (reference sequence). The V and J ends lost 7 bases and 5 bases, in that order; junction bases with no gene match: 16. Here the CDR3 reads CASKSKAQGQHYGYTF. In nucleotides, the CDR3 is TGTGCCAGTAAGTCAAAAGCACAGGGGCAACATTATGGCTACACCTTC.

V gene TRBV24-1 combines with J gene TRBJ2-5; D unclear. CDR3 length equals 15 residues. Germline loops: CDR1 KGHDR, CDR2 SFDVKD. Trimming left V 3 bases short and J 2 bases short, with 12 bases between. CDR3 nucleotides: TGTGCCACCAGTGATCTATTACACGGTCAAGAGACCCAGTACTTC. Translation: CATSDLLHGQETQYF.

The CDR3 sequence is CASSQGMTGAVYGYTF. In DNA form, the CDR3 reads TGTGCCAGCAGCCAAGGGATGACAGGAGCCGTCTATGGCTACACCTTC. The rearrangement uses TRBV3-1 (or the pseudogene TRBV3-2) and TRBJ1-2, with D perhaps matching TRBD1 (6 bases). The length of the CDR3 is 16 residues. The germline gives CDR1 LGHDT, CDR2 YNNKEL (reference sequence). Trimming took 1 base from V and 4 from J, leaving 16 bases between them.

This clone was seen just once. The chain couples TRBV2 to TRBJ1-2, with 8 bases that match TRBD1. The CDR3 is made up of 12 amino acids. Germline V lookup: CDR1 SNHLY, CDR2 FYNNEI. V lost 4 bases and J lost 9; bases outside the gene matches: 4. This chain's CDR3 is CASSGDRPRYTF. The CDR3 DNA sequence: TGTGCCAGCAGTGGGGACAGGCCCCGCTACACCTTC. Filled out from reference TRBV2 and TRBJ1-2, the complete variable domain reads EPEVTQTPSHQVTQMGQEVILRCVPISNHLYFYWYRQILGQKVEFLVSFYNNEISEKSEIFDDQFSVERPDGSNFTLKIRSTKLEDSAMYFCASSGDRPRYTFGSGTRLTVV.

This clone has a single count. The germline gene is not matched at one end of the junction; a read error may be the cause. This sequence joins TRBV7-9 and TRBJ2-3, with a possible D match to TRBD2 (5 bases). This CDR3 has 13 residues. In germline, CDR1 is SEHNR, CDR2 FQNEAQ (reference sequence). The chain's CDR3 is CASSVASVDTQYF. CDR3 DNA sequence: TGTGCCAGCAGCGTAGCGTCCGTAGATACGCAGTATTTT.

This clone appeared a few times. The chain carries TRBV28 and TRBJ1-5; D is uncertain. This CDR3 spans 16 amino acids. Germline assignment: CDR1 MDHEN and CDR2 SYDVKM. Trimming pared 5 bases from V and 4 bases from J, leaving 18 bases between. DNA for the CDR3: TGTGCCAGCAGTCCCTCAAATCGGTTAGGAAATCAGCCCCAGCATTTT. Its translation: CASSPSNRLGNQPQHF.